The next 13 T cell receptor beta chains were all read from a single sample in a study of blood T cell repertoires in COVID-19. Clones were read by immunoSEQ multiplex PCR, and TCRdb kept only the in-frame ones, dropping some. This sample yields around 290,000 clones, of which 90% are seen a single time; 1.1% belongs to the top ten. Sequenced material: PBMCs or T cells enriched from blood (not recorded which). The source of these receptors is a woman aged 25 to 39 who had recovered from COVID-19.

The count of this clone is one. This chain connects TRBV6-1 to TRBJ1-2; D is ambiguous. This CDR3 has 15 residues. The V gene lost 2 bases and the J gene lost 8 bases, with 18 bases spanning the gap. CDR1 and CDR2 from the germline V gene are MNHNS and SASEGT. The CDR3 DNA reads as TGTGCCAGCAGTGAATGGGAGTCCCCGTTGGGGGGCTACACCTTC. Its translation: CASSEWESPLGGYTF.

This clone was recorded only once. The chain uses TRBV2 and TRBJ2-1; D unclear. This CDR3 has 13 amino acids. Between the trimmed V and J ends, which lost 6 bases and 15 bases, there was a span of 21 bases. The germline V gene encodes CDR1 SNHLY and CDR2 FYNNEI. CDR3 residues: CASREIDTKFGFF. The CDR3 DNA sequence: TGTGCCAGCAGAGAAATAGACACCAAATTCGGGTTCTTC.

The chain couples TRBV11-2 to TRBJ1-2; TRBD1 might be the D (5 bases). The CDR3 contains 13 residues. CDR1 and CDR2 (germline): SGHAT, FQNNGV. Trimming removed 5 bases from V and 2 bases from J, with 9 bases in between. The chain's CDR3 is CASSGAFNYGYTF. The CDR3, as DNA: TGTGCCAGCAGCGGGGCATTCAACTATGGCTACACCTTC. Together with reference TRBV11-2 and TRBJ1-2, the CDR3 gives the full variable domain: EAGVAQSPRYKIIEKRQSVAFWCNPISGHATLYWYQQILGQGPKLLIQFQNNGVVDDSQLPKDRFSAERLKGVDSTLKIQPAKLEDSAVYLCASSGAFNYGYTFGSGTRLTVV.

The rearrangement joins TRBV13 to TRBJ1-3; D remains unclear. V was cut by 0 bases and J by 4 bases, with 7 bases left in between. From germline, CDR1 is PRHDT and CDR2 FYEKMQ (reference sequence). There are 14 residues in the CDR3. DNA of the CDR3: TGTGCCAGCAGCTTAGGCCTAGCGGGAAACACCATATATTTT. Protein sequence: CASSLGLAGNTIYF.

The J gene is TRBJ2-7, the V gene TRBV7-9, with a possible D match to TRBD1 (6 bases). The CDR3 is 13 amino acids. Germline CDR1 reads SEHNR; CDR2 reads FQNEAQ (reference sequence). Trimming cost V 6 bases and J 1 base, with 10 bases left between them. CDR3 in DNA: TGTGCCAGCAGTTGGGGGCAATCCTACGAGCAGTACTTC. Protein product: CASSWGQSYEQYF.

The DNA of the CDR3 is TGTGCCAGCAGCGTAGGTCTCGGGAATTACAATGAGCAGTTCTTC. It translates to CASSVGLGNYNEQFF. The chain recombines TRBV9 with TRBJ2-1; tentative D call: TRBD2 (5 bases). The CDR3 is 15 residues long. Germline V gene sequence: CDR1 SGDLS, CDR2 YYNGEE. V lost 0 bases to trimming and J lost 4 bases, with 11 bases between them.

In this sample, this clone turned up once. In DNA, the CDR3 is TGTGCCAGCAGCTTGATGACTAGCGGAATCGCACCCTACGAGCAGTACTTC. Protein sequence: CASSLMTSGIAPYEQYF. The chain recombines TRBV7-2 with TRBJ2-7; 9 bases match TRBD2. This CDR3 has 17 residues. Germline V gene lookup returns CDR1 SGHTA and CDR2 FQGNSA. V lost 3 bases, J lost 2 bases, and 11 bases stayed unmatched.

This rearrangement joins TRBV9 to TRBJ2-7; a weak D match, TRBD1 (6 bases). Trimming left V 0 bases short and J 0 bases short, with 10 bases between. This CDR3 region has 15 residues. Per the germline V gene, CDR1 is SGDLS and CDR2 is YYNGEE. The CDR3 DNA reads as TGTGCCAGCAGCGTAGCTCCGGGACACTCCTACGAGCAGTACTTC. Translating it yields CASSVAPGHSYEQYF.

This sequence joins TRBV19 and TRBJ2-7; the match to TRBD2 covers 11 bases. The CDR3 extends over 17 amino acids. The V segment lost 5 bases and the J segment 1 base; nucleotides outside the gene matches: 10. CDR1 LNHDA and CDR2 SQIVND come from the germline V gene (reference sequence). CDR3 DNA sequence: TGTGCCAGTAGTCCGCGACTAGCGGGAACCCCTTCCTACGAGCAGTACTTC. This sequence encodes CASSPRLAGTPSYEQYF.

The chain carries TRBV27 and TRBJ2-1; 11 nucleotides align to TRBD2. The germline V gene has CDR1 MNHEY and CDR2 SMNVEV (reference sequence). The CDR3 has 16 residues. J was trimmed by 6 bases and V by 6 bases; bases with no gene match: 10. CDR3 loop: CASRSIAGGPGNEQFF. DNA for the CDR3: TGTGCCAGCAGATCTATAGCGGGAGGGCCGGGCAATGAGCAGTTCTTC.

This rearrangement joins TRBV6-5 to TRBJ2-7, with D tentatively TRBD1 (5 bases). Germline V lookup: CDR1 MNHEY, CDR2 SVGAGI. V lost 4 bases and J 5 bases, leaving 9 bases between the germline ends. The CDR3 extends over 12 amino acids. This CDR3 is CASSSRVDEQYF. As DNA, the CDR3 is TGTGCCAGCAGTTCCAGGGTTGACGAGCAGTACTTC.

The chain combines TRBV4-2 with TRBJ2-5; no clear D gene. V lost 1 base and J 7 bases, leaving 13 bases between the germline ends. The CDR3 sequence is 14 residues long. The germline CDR1 and CDR2 sequences are LGHNA and YNFKEQ. The CDR3 DNA sequence: TGTGCCAGCAGCCAAGGAGGAACCGAGAGGACCCAGTACTTC. It encodes CASSQGGTERTQYF.

J is TRBJ2-7 and V is TRBV12-3 or TRBV12-4; 8 positions agree with TRBD1. This CDR3 spans 12 amino acids. V shed 5 bases, J shed 5 bases, and the junction held 2 bases outside the gene matches. The CDR3 region is CASSRTGNEQYF. Written as DNA, the CDR3 is TGTGCCAGCAGTCGGACAGGGAACGAGCAGTACTTC.